The rows below give T cell receptor beta chains drawn from one sample of a study of post-analysis software for immune sequencing data. TCRdb reprocessed the PCR reads via MiXCR and lists one record per CDR3 protein. This table has more than 500,000 distinct CDR3 sequences, roughly 34% appearing once. Sequenced sample: blood. The source is a girl between 2 and 17 years old with multiple sclerosis. The CDR3 runs from the conserved cysteine through the conserved F or W. A D gene is named only where the DNA matches it firmly. Part of the rows lack a size; the others show once, few, many or a class for expanded clones.

D gene: TRBD1
clone size: -
J gene: TRBJ1-5
V gene: TRBV20-1
CDR3 DNA: TGCAGTGCTTTCGCAGGGGGCGCAAATCAGCCCCAGCATTTT
CDR3 protein: CSAFAGGANQPQHF

D gene: -
clone size: -
J gene: TRBJ2-1
V gene: TRBV4-1
CDR3 DNA: TGCGCCAGCAGCCAAGATCTGGTGGGGGGCCTTTACAATGAGCAGTTCTTC
CDR3 protein: CASSQDLVGGLYNEQFF

D gene: -
clone size: -
J gene: TRBJ1-1
V gene: TRBV12-3/TRBV12-4
CDR3 DNA: TGTGCCAGCAGTTTACAGGGTAGGGCCACTGAAGCTTTCTTT
CDR3 protein: CASSLQGRATEAFF

D gene: TRBD2
clone size: -
J gene: TRBJ2-5
V gene: TRBV20-1
CDR3 DNA: TGCAGTGCTAGCGGGGGGAGGGCGGAGACCCAGTACTTC
CDR3 protein: CSASGGRAETQYF

D gene: -
clone size: -
J gene: TRBJ1-2
V gene: TRBV5-5
CDR3 DNA: TGTGCCAGCAGCTTCAATACGGGGCTAAGTAACTATGGCTACACCTTC
CDR3 protein: CASSFNTGLSNYGYTF

D gene: TRBD1
clone size: once
J gene: TRBJ2-3
V gene: TRBV12-3/TRBV12-4
CDR3 DNA: TGTGCCAGCAGACCCTTTGGGGACAGGGTAGGAGATACGCAGTATTTT
CDR3 protein: CASRPFGDRVGDTQYF

D gene: TRBD2
clone size: -
J gene: TRBJ2-3
V gene: TRBV29-1
CDR3 DNA: TGCAGCGTTGGTGCGGGGGGGTGGACAGATACGCAGTATTTT
CDR3 protein: CSVGAGGWTDTQYF

D gene: -
clone size: many
J gene: TRBJ2-1
V gene: TRBV7-3
CDR3 DNA: TGTGCCAGCAGCTCCGGTATTTACAATGAGCAGTTCTTC
CDR3 protein: CASSSGIYNEQFF

D gene: TRBD2
clone size: -
J gene: TRBJ2-6
V gene: TRBV28
CDR3 DNA: TGTGCCAGCAGTCCCCCGGGAGGGTTGGGGGCCAACGTCCTGACTTTC
CDR3 protein: CASSPPGGLGANVLTF

D gene: TRBD1
clone size: many
J gene: TRBJ2-1
V gene: TRBV5-1
CDR3 DNA: TGCGCCAGCAGTCCGGGACAGGGGTACAATGAGCAGTTCTTC
CDR3 protein: CASSPGQGYNEQFF

D gene: TRBD1
clone size: -
J gene: TRBJ2-1
V gene: TRBV5-8
CDR3 DNA: TGTGCCAGCAGCTCCACCTCGGAAGACAGGGGGCTGGGGAATGAGCAGTTCTTC
CDR3 protein: CASSSTSEDRGLGNEQFF

D gene: -
clone size: -
J gene: TRBJ1-5
V gene: TRBV7-6
CDR3 DNA: TGTGCCAGCAGCTTCGTCGCGAGGTCGGGCAATCAGCCCCAGCATTTT
CDR3 protein: CASSFVARSGNQPQHF

D gene: -
clone size: few
J gene: TRBJ2-3
V gene: TRBV13
CDR3 DNA: TGTGCCGGCAGGTTTGAAGATACGCAGTATTTT
CDR3 protein: CAGRFEDTQYF

D gene: -
clone size: -
J gene: TRBJ1-2
V gene: TRBV6-5
CDR3 DNA: TGTGCCAGCAGTGCCGGGATCTCTGGCTACACCTTC
CDR3 protein: CASSAGISGYTF

D gene: -
clone size: once
J gene: TRBJ2-1
V gene: TRBV5-1
CDR3 DNA: TGCGCCAGCAGCCCGGAGGCCTCCTACAATGAGCAGTTCTTC
CDR3 protein: CASSPEASYNEQFF

D gene: -
clone size: few
J gene: TRBJ2-6
V gene: TRBV6-1
CDR3 DNA: TGTGCCAGCAGCCCGGTAGGGCTACTGAGCTCTGGGGCCAACGTCCTGACTTTC
CDR3 protein: CASSPVGLLSSGANVLTF

D gene: -
clone size: few
J gene: TRBJ2-7
V gene: TRBV12-3/TRBV12-4
CDR3 DNA: TGTGCCAGCAGTTTAGAACTAGGTCCCTACGAGCAGTACTTC
CDR3 protein: CASSLELGPYEQYF

D gene: TRBD2
clone size: -
J gene: TRBJ2-4
V gene: TRBV7-2
CDR3 DNA: TGTGCCAGCAGCTTAGCGCTCGGGGGGGCCAAAAACATTCAGTACTTC
CDR3 protein: CASSLALGGAKNIQYF

D gene: -
clone size: -
J gene: TRBJ2-1
V gene: TRBV11-2
CDR3 DNA: TGTGCCAGCAGCCCCGACCGGGTCTTAAGCTCCTACAATGAGCAGTTCTTC
CDR3 protein: CASSPDRVLSSYNEQFF

D gene: TRBD1
clone size: few
J gene: TRBJ2-7
V gene: TRBV4-1
CDR3 DNA: TGCGCCAGCAACCTGGGACAGGGGCTCTCCTACGAGCAGTACTTC
CDR3 protein: CASNLGQGLSYEQYF

D gene: -
clone size: few
J gene: TRBJ1-1
V gene: TRBV3-1
CDR3 DNA: TGTGCCAGCAGCCGACGAACACAGGGCGTACTGAACACTGAAGCTTTCTTT
CDR3 protein: CASSRRTQGVLNTEAFF

D gene: -
clone size: -
J gene: TRBJ2-1
V gene: TRBV12-3/TRBV12-4
CDR3 DNA: TGTGCCAGCAGTTTTTCTAGGCGGGAAGGCTCCTACAATGAGCAGTTCTTC
CDR3 protein: CASSFSRREGSYNEQFF

D gene: -
clone size: few
J gene: TRBJ2-6
V gene: TRBV11-2
CDR3 DNA: TGTGCCAGTAGCTCGGGGTCGTTCTCTGGGGCCAACGTCCTGACTTTC
CDR3 protein: CASSSGSFSGANVLTF

D gene: -
clone size: few
J gene: TRBJ2-3
V gene: TRBV4-1
CDR3 DNA: TGCGCCAGCAGCCCCCGGGCCGCGGGGAACACAGATACGCAGTATTTT
CDR3 protein: CASSPRAAGNTDTQYF

D gene: -
clone size: -
J gene: TRBJ1-1
V gene: TRBV20-1
CDR3 DNA: TGCAGTGCTAGAGCGTCAGGCCTGAACACTGAAGCTTTCTTT
CDR3 protein: CSARASGLNTEAFF

D gene: TRBD1
clone size: few
J gene: TRBJ2-5
V gene: TRBV5-6
CDR3 DNA: TGTGCCAGCAGCTTTGTAAACAGGGGCCAAGAGACCCAGTACTTC
CDR3 protein: CASSFVNRGQETQYF

D gene: TRBD2
clone size: few
J gene: TRBJ2-3
V gene: TRBV20-1
CDR3 DNA: TGCAGTGCTAGTCCCCAGCGGGGGCTTACAGATACGCAGTATTTT
CDR3 protein: CSASPQRGLTDTQYF

D gene: -
clone size: -
J gene: TRBJ2-3
V gene: TRBV11-2
CDR3 DNA: TGTGCCAGCAGCGTAGGGACAAAACGCGTCACAGATACGCAGTATTTT
CDR3 protein: CASSVGTKRVTDTQYF

D gene: -
clone size: -
J gene: TRBJ2-2
V gene: TRBV5-1
CDR3 DNA: TGCGCCAGCAGCTTGGTCGTCGGAAACACCGGGGAGCTGTTTTTT
CDR3 protein: CASSLVVGNTGELFF

D gene: -
clone size: -
J gene: TRBJ1-2
V gene: TRBV12-3/TRBV12-4
CDR3 DNA: TGTGCCAGCACGGCACAGGGTGCTGGCTACACCTTC
CDR3 protein: CASTAQGAGYTF

D gene: TRBD1
clone size: -
J gene: TRBJ2-5
V gene: TRBV6-5
CDR3 DNA: TGTGCCAGCAGCCGGGGGACAGGGGGCAGCCAAGAGACCCAGTACTTC
CDR3 protein: CASSRGTGGSQETQYF

D gene: -
clone size: -
J gene: TRBJ2-3
V gene: TRBV6-1
CDR3 DNA: TGTGCCAGCAGTGAAGTCGGTGACAGCACAGATACGCAGTATTTT
CDR3 protein: CASSEVGDSTDTQYF

D gene: -
clone size: few
J gene: TRBJ2-5
V gene: TRBV12-3/TRBV12-4
CDR3 DNA: TGTGCCAGCAGCCACAGCACTAGCCGTAAAGAGACCCAGTACTTC
CDR3 protein: CASSHSTSRKETQYF

D gene: TRBD2
clone size: -
J gene: TRBJ2-5
V gene: TRBV2
CDR3 DNA: TGTGCCAGTCGGAGGACTAGCGGGAGTGGGGAGACCCAGTACTTC
CDR3 protein: CASRRTSGSGETQYF

D gene: -
clone size: -
J gene: TRBJ2-1
V gene: TRBV5-1
CDR3 DNA: TGCGCCAGCAGCTCTTCATTTAGCGGTAGCTCCTGCAATGAGCAGTTCTTC
CDR3 protein: CASSSSFSGSSCNEQFF

D gene: -
clone size: -
J gene: TRBJ2-5
V gene: TRBV15
CDR3 DNA: TGTGCCACCAGCAGAGATAATGGGAAGACCCAGTACTTC
CDR3 protein: CATSRDNGKTQYF

D gene: -
clone size: few
J gene: TRBJ2-3
V gene: TRBV12-3/TRBV12-4
CDR3 DNA: TGTGCCAGCAGTTTAGCGGGGGGTTATCCTACAGATACGCAGTATTTT
CDR3 protein: CASSLAGGYPTDTQYF

D gene: -
clone size: few
J gene: TRBJ1-5
V gene: TRBV5-1
CDR3 DNA: TGCGCCAGCAGCACCGGGGTAGGGGCTCAGCCCCAGCATTTT
CDR3 protein: CASSTGVGAQPQHF

D gene: -
clone size: -
J gene: TRBJ1-4
V gene: TRBV5-1
CDR3 DNA: TGCGCCAGCAGCTTGATCCAGAATGAAAAACTGTTTTTT
CDR3 protein: CASSLIQNEKLFF

D gene: -
clone size: -
J gene: TRBJ2-5
V gene: TRBV6-1
CDR3 DNA: TGTGCCAGCATACCAGCAGAGACCCAGTACTTC
CDR3 protein: CASIPAETQYF

D gene: -
clone size: -
J gene: TRBJ1-2
V gene: TRBV6-1
CDR3 DNA: TGTGCCAGCTCCATACTTACCTATGGCTACACCTTC
CDR3 protein: CASSILTYGYTF

D gene: TRBD1
clone size: -
J gene: TRBJ2-1
V gene: TRBV3-1
CDR3 DNA: TGTGCCAGCAGCTTCCGGGACAGGGATAATGAGCAGTTCTTC
CDR3 protein: CASSFRDRDNEQFF

D gene: TRBD1
clone size: -
J gene: TRBJ2-1
V gene: TRBV6-4
CDR3 DNA: TGTGCCAGCAGTTTTACGACAGGGGTTTATGAGCAGTTCTTC
CDR3 protein: CASSFTTGVYEQFF

D gene: -
clone size: -
J gene: TRBJ1-1
V gene: TRBV6-6
CDR3 DNA: TGTGCCAGCAGTTACTCGCGACTGAACACTGAAGCTTTCTTT
CDR3 protein: CASSYSRLNTEAFF

D gene: -
clone size: -
J gene: TRBJ1-1
V gene: TRBV3-1
CDR3 DNA: TGTGCCAGCAGTCGGCCGGGTGAAGCTTTCTTT
CDR3 protein: CASSRPGEAFF

D gene: -
clone size: -
J gene: TRBJ1-6
V gene: TRBV25-1
CDR3 DNA: TGTGCCAGCAGTGAGTCGGGCGGTTCACCCCTCCACTTT
CDR3 protein: CASSESGGSPLHF

D gene: -
clone size: few
J gene: TRBJ1-2
V gene: TRBV15
CDR3 DNA: TGTGCCACCAGCAGGGACACAGCCTCGTTTTATGGCTACACCTTC
CDR3 protein: CATSRDTASFYGYTF

D gene: TRBD2
clone size: -
J gene: TRBJ2-5
V gene: TRBV20-1
CDR3 DNA: TGCAGTGCTCCCCGACTAGCGGGGGGAACTGGAGAGACCCAGTACTTC
CDR3 protein: CSAPRLAGGTGETQYF

D gene: TRBD1
clone size: -
J gene: TRBJ2-3
V gene: TRBV7-9
CDR3 DNA: TGTGCCAGCAGCGACAGGGATGGCACAGATACGCAGTATTTT
CDR3 protein: CASSDRDGTDTQYF

D gene: -
clone size: -
J gene: TRBJ2-6
V gene: TRBV5-1
CDR3 DNA: TGCGCCAGCACCTTCTGGAGGGGGGCCTCTGGGGCCAACGTCCTGACTTTC
CDR3 protein: CASTFWRGASGANVLTF

D gene: -
clone size: -
J gene: TRBJ1-3
V gene: TRBV5-1
CDR3 DNA: TGCGCCAGCAGCTTCGAGCAGGGAAACACCATATATTTT
CDR3 protein: CASSFEQGNTIYF

D gene: TRBD1
clone size: -
J gene: TRBJ1-4
V gene: TRBV6-5
CDR3 DNA: TGTGCCAGCAGTCGTGACAGGGGAGGAGAAAAACTGTTTTTT
CDR3 protein: CASSRDRGGEKLFF

D gene: -
clone size: -
J gene: TRBJ2-3
V gene: TRBV11-2
CDR3 DNA: TGCGCCAGCAGCTATAACAGGTGGCCCGCGCCTAATACGCAGTATTTT
CDR3 protein: CASSYNRWPAPNTQYF